This paragraph covers one T cell receptor beta chain sequence. The antigen remains undetermined. Trimming cost V 6 bases and J 5 bases, with 13 bases left between them. Germline V lookup: CDR1 MNHEY, CDR2 SVGAGI. This CDR3 spans 13 amino acids. Amplification started from genomic DNA. Amplification of the beta chain CDR3 used 30 forward and 13 reverse multiplex primers. Using its own MiXCR run on the multiplex PCR reads, TCRdb lists one record per CDR3 protein. The sample has a few hundred thousand distinct CDR3 sequences; 47% are singletons. This entry belongs to a study of type 1 and type 2 diabetes patients. Notes on the study in general: In CD4+ and CD8+ T cells, type 2 diabetes diversity exceeded type 1. With limited T2D and control samples, some T1D-only expanded clones may not be T1D-specific.

This rearrangement joins TRBV6-5 to TRBJ1-1; perhaps TRBD1 as D (5 bases). The receptor's source is a young man with type 2 diabetes. Sequenced input: peripheral blood mononuclear cells (PBMCs). CDR3 sequence (DNA): TGTGCCAGCAGCTTCAGGGTTGGAACTGAAGCTTTCTTT. It yields the protein CASSFRVGTEAFF.